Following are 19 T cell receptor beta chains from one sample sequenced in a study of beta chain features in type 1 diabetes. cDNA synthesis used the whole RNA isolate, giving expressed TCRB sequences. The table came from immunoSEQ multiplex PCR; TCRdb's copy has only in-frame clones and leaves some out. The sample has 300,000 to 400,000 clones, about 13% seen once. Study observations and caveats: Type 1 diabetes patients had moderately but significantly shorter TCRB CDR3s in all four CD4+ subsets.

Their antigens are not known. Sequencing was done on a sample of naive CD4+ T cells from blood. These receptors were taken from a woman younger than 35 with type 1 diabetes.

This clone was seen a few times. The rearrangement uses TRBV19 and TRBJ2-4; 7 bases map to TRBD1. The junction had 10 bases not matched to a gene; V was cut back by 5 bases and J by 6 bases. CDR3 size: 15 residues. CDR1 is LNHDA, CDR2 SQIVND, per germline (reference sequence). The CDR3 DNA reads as TGTGCCAGTAGTCCACCGGGCAGGGGGACAAACATTCAGTACTTC. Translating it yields CASSPPGRGTNIQYF.

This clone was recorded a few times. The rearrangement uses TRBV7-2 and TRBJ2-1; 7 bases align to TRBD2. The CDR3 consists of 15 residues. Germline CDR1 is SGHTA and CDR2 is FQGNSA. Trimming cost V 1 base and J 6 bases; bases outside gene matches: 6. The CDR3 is CASSLGGRALNEQFF. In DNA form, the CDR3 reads TGTGCCAGCAGCTTAGGTGGGAGGGCCCTCAATGAGCAGTTCTTC.

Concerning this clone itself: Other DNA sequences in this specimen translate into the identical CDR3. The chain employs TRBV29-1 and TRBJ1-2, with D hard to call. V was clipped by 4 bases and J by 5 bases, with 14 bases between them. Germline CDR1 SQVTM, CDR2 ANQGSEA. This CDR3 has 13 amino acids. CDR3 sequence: CSVGPRLAYGYTF. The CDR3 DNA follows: TGCAGCGTTGGCCCGCGACTGGCTTATGGCTACACCTTC.

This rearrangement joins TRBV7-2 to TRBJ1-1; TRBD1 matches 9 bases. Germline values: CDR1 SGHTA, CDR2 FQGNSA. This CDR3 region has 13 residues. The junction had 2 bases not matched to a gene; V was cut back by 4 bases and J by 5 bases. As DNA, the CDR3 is TGTGCCAGCAGCTCCGGACAGGGGACTGAAGCTTTCTTT. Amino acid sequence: CASSSGQGTEAFF.

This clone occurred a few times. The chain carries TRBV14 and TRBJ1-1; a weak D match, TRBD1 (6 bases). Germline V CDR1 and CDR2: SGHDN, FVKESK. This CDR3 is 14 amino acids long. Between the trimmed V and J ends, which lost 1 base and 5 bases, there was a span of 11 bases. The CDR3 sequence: CASSQVRDRTEAFF. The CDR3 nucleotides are TGTGCCAGCAGCCAAGTAAGAGACAGGACTGAAGCTTTCTTT.

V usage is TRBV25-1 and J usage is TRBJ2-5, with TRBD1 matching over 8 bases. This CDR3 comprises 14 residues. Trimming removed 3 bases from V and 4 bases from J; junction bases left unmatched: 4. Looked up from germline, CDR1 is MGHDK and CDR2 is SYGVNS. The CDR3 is CASSDPTGGETQYF. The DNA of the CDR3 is TGTGCCAGCAGTGACCCCACAGGGGGAGAGACCCAGTACTTC. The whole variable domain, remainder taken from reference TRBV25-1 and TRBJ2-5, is EADIYQTPRYLVIGTGKKITLECSQTMGHDKMYWYQQDPGMELHLIHYSYGVNSTEKGDLSSESTVSRIRTEHFPLTLESARPSHTSQYLCASSDPTGGETQYFGPGTRLLVL.

The CDR3 nucleotides are TGCGCCAGCAGCTTGGAACCGGGGAGGGGGCAAGAGACCCAGTACTTC. It is translated as CASSLEPGRGQETQYF. This chain links TRBV5-1 with TRBJ2-5; the D gene is possibly TRBD2 (7 bases). The CDR3 length is 16 residues. The germline V and J ends were trimmed by 0 bases and 2 bases, with 14 bases remaining between them. Germline V gives CDR1 SGHRS, CDR2 YFSETQ.

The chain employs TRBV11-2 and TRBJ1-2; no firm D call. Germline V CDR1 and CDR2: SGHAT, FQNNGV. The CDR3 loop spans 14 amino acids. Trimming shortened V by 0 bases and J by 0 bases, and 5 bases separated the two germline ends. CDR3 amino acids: CASSLDGANYGYTF. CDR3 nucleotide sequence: TGTGCCAGCAGCTTAGACGGGGCTAACTATGGCTACACCTTC. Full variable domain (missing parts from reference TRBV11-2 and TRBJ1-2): EAGVAQSPRYKIIEKRQSVAFWCNPISGHATLYWYQQILGQGPKLLIQFQNNGVVDDSQLPKDRFSAERLKGVDSTLKIQPAKLEDSAVYLCASSLDGANYGYTFGSGTRLTVV.

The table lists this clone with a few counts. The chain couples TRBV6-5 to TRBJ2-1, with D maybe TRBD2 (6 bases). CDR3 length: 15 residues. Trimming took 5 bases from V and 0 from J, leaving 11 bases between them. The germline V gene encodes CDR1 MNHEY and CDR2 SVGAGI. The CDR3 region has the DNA TGTGCCAGCAGTCCACTAGCACCCTCCTACAATGAGCAGTTCTTC. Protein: CASSPLAPSYNEQFF.

As DNA, the CDR3 is TGTGCCAGTAGTATAGGCTCGGGACAGGGGACTCAGCCCCAGCATTTT. Amino acids: CASSIGSGQGTQPQHF. The rearrangement links TRBV19 to TRBJ1-5; TRBD1 matches at 10 bases. Germline CDR1 and CDR2: LNHDA and SQIVND (reference sequence). There are 16 residues in the CDR3. V trimming: 1 base; J trimming: 6 bases; junction bases outside the gene matches: 6.

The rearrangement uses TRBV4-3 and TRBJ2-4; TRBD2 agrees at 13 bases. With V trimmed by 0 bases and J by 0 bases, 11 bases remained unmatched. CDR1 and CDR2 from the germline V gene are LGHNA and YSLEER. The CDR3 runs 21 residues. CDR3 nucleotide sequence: TGCGCCAGCAGCCAAGACCCAACGGGGACTAGCGGGAATCTAGCCAAAAACATTCAGTACTTC. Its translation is CASSQDPTGTSGNLAKNIQYF.

The CDR3 loop is CAISETGGFSYEQYV. CDR3 nucleotides: TGTGCCATCAGTGAGACAGGGGGTTTCTCCTACGAGCAGTACGTC. The chain links TRBV10-3 to TRBJ2-7, with TRBD1 matching over 8 bases. The V gene end was trimmed by 2 bases and the J gene end by 0 bases; junction bases not matched to a gene: 3. Germline loops: CDR1 ENHRY, CDR2 SYGVKD. The CDR3 length is 15 residues.

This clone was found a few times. The CDR3 region is CASSTTGDGYTF. The CDR3 DNA reads TGTGCCAGCAGCACGACAGGGGATGGCTACACCTTC. The rearrangement links TRBV5-6 to TRBJ1-2; the match to TRBD1 covers 8 bases. Germline CDR1 is SGHDT and CDR2 is YYEEEE. CDR3 size: 12 residues. With V trimmed by 4 bases and J by 6 bases, 2 bases remained unmatched.

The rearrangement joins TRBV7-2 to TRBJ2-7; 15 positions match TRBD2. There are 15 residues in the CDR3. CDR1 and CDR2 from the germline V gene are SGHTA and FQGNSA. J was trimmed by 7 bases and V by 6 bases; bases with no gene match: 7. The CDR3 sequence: CASSSRTSGREEQYV. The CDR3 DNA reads TGTGCCAGCAGTTCCAGGACTAGCGGGAGGGAGGAGCAGTACGTC.

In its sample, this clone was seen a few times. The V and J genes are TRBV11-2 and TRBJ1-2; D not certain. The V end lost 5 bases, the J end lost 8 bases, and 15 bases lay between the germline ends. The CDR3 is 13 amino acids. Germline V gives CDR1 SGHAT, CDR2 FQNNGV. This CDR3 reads CASSRGHVRGYTF. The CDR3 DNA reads TGTGCCAGCAGCCGAGGGCATGTTAGAGGCTACACCTTC.

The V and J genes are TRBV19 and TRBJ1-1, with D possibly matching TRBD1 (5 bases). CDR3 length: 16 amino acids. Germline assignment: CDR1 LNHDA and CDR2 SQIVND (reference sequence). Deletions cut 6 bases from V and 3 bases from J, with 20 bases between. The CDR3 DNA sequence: TGTGCCAGTAGCTCAATCTGGGGACTGTCTGACACTGAAGCTTTCTTT. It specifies CASSSIWGLSDTEAFF.

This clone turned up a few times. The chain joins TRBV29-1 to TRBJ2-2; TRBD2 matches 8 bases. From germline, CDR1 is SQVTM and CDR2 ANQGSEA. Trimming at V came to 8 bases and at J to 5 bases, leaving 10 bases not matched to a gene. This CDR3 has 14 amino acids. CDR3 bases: TGCAGCTTCCCCGGGGTAGCGGGAACCGGGGAGCTGTTTTTT. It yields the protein CSFPGVAGTGELFF.

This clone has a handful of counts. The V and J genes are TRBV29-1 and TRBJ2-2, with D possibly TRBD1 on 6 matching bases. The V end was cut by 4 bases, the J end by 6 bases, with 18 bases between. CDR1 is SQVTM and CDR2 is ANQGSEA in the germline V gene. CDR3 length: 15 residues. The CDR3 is CSVGSGRGGPGELFF. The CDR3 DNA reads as TGCAGCGTTGGAAGTGGCAGAGGGGGACCCGGGGAGCTGTTTTTT.

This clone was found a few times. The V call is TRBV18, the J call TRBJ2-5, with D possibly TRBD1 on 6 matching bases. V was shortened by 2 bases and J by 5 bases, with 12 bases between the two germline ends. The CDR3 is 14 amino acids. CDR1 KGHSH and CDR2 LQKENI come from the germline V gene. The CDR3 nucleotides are TGTGCCAGCTCACCAACGGGACACGGGGAGACCCAGTACTTC. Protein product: CASSPTGHGETQYF.